A single T cell receptor (beta chain) is shown here with its context. Antigen unknown. Investigators profiled TCR beta VDJ and CDR3 from genomic DNA template. TCRdb re-called the reads through MiXCR, storing one row per CDR3 protein. Of about 190,000 distinct CDR3 sequences detected, roughly 56% appear once; the ten largest clones hold about 17%. The record originates from a study of CD8+CD57+ T cells in acquired aplastic anemia. The overall study: Read counts for CD4+ cells (from healthy donors) averaged roughly 10 million. Study outcomes and limitations: No significant patient-versus-control difference appeared in CD8+ Simpson's diversity.

The sequenced sample consisted of sorted CD4+, CD8+, or CD8+CD57+ T cells (not recorded which) from PBMCs. The sequence was obtained from a human donor in good health, serving as a control.

Written as DNA, the CDR3 is TGTGCCACCAGTGATTCAGAGGGACTAGCGGGGGGCACAGATACGCAGTATTTT. Amino acid sequence: CATSDSEGLAGGTDTQYF. The genes are TRBV24-1 and TRBJ2-3; 14 nucleotides align to TRBD2. The CDR3 is made up of 18 amino acids. Trimming took 2 bases from V and 1 from J; bases not matched to a gene: 4. Germline V gives CDR1 KGHDR, CDR2 SFDVKD.